The clone carrying this T cell receptor beta chain was counted many times. What it recognizes is unknown. V was shortened by 1 base and J by 1 base, with 7 bases between the two germline ends. The germline V gene has CDR1 KGHSH and CDR2 LQKENI. This CDR3 region has 14 residues. The sample originates from a study of identical twins. Each donor (without exception) was a healthy Caucasian. Overall study results and limits: For out-of-frame alpha sequences shared by twins, low generation probability was in excess.

Unique molecular identifiers were in the cDNA, with template-switch universal primer binding. Using its own MiXCR run on the 5' RACE reads, TCRdb lists one record per CDR3 protein. The sample contains approximately 590,000 distinct CDR3 sequences, 9.6% of which appear only once. These data also featured in a second study, about yellow fever vaccine responses in identical twins. This second study says: It has been reported that, in twins, the vaccine T cell response seemed partly convergent and partly personalized.

The sequenced material came from PBMCs. The chain joins TRBV18 to TRBJ2-5, with no clear D. The sequence derives from a woman between 18 and 29 years old in good health. Written as DNA, the CDR3 is TGTGCCAGCTCACCACAGGGTTTCCAAGAGACCCAGTACTTC. Its protein product is CASSPQGFQETQYF. The variable domain in full, completed from reference TRBV18 and TRBJ2-5, reads NAGVMQNPRHLVRRRGQEARLRCSPMKGHSHVYWYRQLPEEGLKFMVYLQKENIIDESGMPKERFSAEFPKEGPSILRIQQVVRGDSAAYFCASSPQGFQETQYFGPGTRLLVL.